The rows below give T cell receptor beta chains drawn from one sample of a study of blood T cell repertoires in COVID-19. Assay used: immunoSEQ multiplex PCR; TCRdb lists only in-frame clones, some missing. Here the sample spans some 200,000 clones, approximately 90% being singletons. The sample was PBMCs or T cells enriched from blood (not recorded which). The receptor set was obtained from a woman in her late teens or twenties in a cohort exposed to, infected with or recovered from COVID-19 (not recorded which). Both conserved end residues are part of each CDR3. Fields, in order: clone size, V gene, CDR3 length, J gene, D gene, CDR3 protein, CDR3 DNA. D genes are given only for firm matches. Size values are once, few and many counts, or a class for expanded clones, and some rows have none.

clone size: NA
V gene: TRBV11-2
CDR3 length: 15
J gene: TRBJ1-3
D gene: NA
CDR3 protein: CASSLQQGGGNTIYF
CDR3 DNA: TGTGCCAGCAGCTTACAACAGGGCGGAGGAAACACCATATATTTT

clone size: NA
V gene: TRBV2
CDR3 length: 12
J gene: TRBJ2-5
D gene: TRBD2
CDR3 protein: CASNRGGETQYF
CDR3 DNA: TGTGCCAGCAACCGGGGGGGGGAGACCCAGTACTTC

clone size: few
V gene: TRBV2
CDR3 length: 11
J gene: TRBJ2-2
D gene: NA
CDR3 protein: CASSGGGELFF
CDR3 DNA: TGTGCCAGCAGTGGAGGAGGGGAGCTGTTTTTT

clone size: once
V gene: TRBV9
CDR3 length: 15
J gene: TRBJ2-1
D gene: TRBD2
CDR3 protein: CASSPGTSGTNEQFF
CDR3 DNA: TGTGCCAGCAGCCCCGGGACTAGCGGAACCAATGAGCAGTTCTTC

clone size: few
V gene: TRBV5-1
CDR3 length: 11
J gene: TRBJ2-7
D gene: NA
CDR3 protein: CASSSTYEQYF
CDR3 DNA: TGCGCCAGCAGCTCTACCTACGAGCAGTACTTC

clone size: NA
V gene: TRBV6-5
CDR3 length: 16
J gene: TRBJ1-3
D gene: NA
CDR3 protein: CASSYGSRDSGNTIYF
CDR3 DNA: TGTGCCAGCAGTTACGGTTCCCGGGACTCTGGAAACACCATATATTTT

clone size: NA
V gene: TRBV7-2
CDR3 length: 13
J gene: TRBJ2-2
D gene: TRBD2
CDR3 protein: CASSLDGGRELFF
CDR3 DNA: TGTGCCAGCAGCTTAGACGGGGGGAGGGAGCTGTTTTTT

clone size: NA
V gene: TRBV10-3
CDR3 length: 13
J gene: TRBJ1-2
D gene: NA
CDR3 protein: CATHPGQAYGYTF
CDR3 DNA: TGTGCCACACATCCCGGACAAGCCTATGGCTACACCTTC

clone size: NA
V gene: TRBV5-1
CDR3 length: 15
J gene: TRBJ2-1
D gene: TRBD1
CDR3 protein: CASSLWAGGLSEQFF
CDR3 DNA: TGCGCCAGCAGCTTGTGGGCAGGGGGCCTGAGTGAGCAGTTCTTC

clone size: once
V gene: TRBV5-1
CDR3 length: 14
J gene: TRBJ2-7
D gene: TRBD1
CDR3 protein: CASSPTGNAYEQYF
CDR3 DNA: TGCGCCAGCAGCCCGACAGGGAACGCCTACGAGCAGTACTTC

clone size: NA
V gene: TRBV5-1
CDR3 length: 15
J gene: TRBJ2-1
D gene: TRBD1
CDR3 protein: CASSLQGAGDNEQFF
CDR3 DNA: TGCGCCAGCAGCTTACAGGGGGCTGGGGACAATGAGCAGTTCTTC

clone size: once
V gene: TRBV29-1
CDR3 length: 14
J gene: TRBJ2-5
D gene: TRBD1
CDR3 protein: CSVAIGTGGETQYF
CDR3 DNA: TGCAGCGTTGCGATTGGGACAGGGGGGGAGACCCAGTACTTC

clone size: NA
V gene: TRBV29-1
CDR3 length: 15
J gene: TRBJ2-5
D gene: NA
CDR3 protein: CSVGLSGHYQETQYF
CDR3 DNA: TGCAGCGTTGGTCTCTCGGGACACTACCAAGAGACCCAGTACTTC

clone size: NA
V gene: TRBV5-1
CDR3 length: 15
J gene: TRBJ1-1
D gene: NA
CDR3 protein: CASSQTPGKNTEAFF
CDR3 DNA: TGCGCCAGCAGCCAAACCCCCGGGAAGAACACTGAAGCTTTCTTT

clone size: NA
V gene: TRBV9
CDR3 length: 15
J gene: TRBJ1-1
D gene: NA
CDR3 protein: CASSLGGGANTEAFF
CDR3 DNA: TGTGCCAGCAGCCTCGGCGGGGGGGCGAACACTGAAGCTTTCTTT

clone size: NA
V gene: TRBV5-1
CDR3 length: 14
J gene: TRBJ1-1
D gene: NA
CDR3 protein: CASSQQGGQLEAFF
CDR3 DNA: TGCGCCAGCAGCCAACAGGGCGGACAATTGGAAGCTTTCTTT

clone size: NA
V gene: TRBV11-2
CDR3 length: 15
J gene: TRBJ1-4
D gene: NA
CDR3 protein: CASRAFLDGEEKLFF
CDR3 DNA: TGTGCCAGCCGAGCCTTCCTGGACGGGGAAGAAAAACTGTTTTTT

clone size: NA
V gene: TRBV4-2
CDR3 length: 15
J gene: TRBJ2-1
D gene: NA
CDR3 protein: CASSLLAILHNEQFF
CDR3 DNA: TGTGCCAGCAGCCTCCTAGCGATACTTCACAATGAGCAGTTCTTC

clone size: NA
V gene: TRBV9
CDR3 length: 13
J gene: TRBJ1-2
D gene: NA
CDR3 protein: CASSVAIGSGYTF
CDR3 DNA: TGTGCCAGCAGCGTAGCTATCGGGTCTGGCTACACCTTC

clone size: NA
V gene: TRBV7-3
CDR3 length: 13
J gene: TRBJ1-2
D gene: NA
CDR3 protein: CASSFREGGGYTF
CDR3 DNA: TGTGCCAGCAGCTTTAGGGAGGGTGGTGGCTACACCTTC

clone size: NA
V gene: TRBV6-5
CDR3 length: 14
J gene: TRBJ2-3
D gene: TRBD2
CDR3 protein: CASPLSGSSDTQYF
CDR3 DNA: TGTGCCAGCCCTCTGAGCGGGAGCTCGGATACGCAGTATTTT

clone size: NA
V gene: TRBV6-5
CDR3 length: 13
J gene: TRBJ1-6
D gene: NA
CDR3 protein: CASTTSYNSPLHF
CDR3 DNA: TGTGCCAGCACGACATCTTATAATTCACCCCTCCACTTT

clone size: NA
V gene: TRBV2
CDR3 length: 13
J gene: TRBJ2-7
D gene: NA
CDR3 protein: CASSDRMDYEQYF
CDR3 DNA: TGTGCCAGCAGTGACAGGATGGACTACGAGCAGTACTTC